Below, one T cell receptor beta chain is given with its context. The data originate from a study of chemoradiotherapy in HPV16-positive cancers. Germline assignment: CDR1 MNHNS and CDR2 SASEGT. This CDR3 contains 13 residues. Trimming pared 0 bases from V and 8 bases from J, leaving 5 bases between. Method: immunoSEQ multiplex PCR; TCRdb's copy keeps in-frame clones and lacks some. This sample carries thousands of clones, about two thirds of them seen once, and the ten largest clones take about a tenth. The gene calls are TRBV6-1 and TRBJ1-6; no clear D gene. Sequencing used tumor tissue, obtained from a patient who underwent chemoradiotherapy. The receptor comes from a human donor with HPV-associated anogenital cancer. The CDR3, as DNA: TGTGCCAGCAGTGAAGCGTGGGATTCACCCCTCCACTTT. Protein: CASSEAWDSPLHF.